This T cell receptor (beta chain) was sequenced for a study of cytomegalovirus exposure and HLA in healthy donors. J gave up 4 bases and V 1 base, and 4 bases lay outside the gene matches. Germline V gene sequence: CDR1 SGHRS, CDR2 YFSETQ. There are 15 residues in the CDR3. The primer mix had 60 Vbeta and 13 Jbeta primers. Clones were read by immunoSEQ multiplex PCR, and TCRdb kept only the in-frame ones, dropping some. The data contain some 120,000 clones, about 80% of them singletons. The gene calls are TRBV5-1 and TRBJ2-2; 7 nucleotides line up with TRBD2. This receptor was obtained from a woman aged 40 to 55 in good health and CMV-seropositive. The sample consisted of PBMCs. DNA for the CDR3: TGCGCCAGCAGCTTGACTAGCGTTGGCACCGGGGAGCTGTTTTTT. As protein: CASSLTSVGTGELFF.